Presented here are 24 T cell receptor beta chains from one specimen sequenced in a study of spatial heterogeneity in lung cancer. Indicated time point: blood at routine non-recurrence follow-up after resection. The authors sequenced whole RNA from tumor, nontumor lung or frozen PBMC without sorting. TCRdb re-derived calls from the 5' RACE reads in MiXCR, one entry per CDR3 protein. The sample consists of around 120,000 distinct CDR3 sequences, less than 15% of them appearing once. The input for sequencing was PBMCs, taken at follow-up. These receptors came from a male donor with early-stage non-small cell lung cancer.

This chain connects TRBV2 to TRBJ1-1; weak D call: TRBD1 (5 bases). CDR1 and CDR2 (germline): SNHLY, FYNNEI. The CDR3 extends over 13 amino acids. Trimming removed 9 bases at V and 1 base at J, with 12 bases between. CDR3 sequence (DNA): TGTGCCAGTAGATTGACAGAGAACACTGAAGCTTTCTTT. It specifies CASRLTENTEAFF.

The chain carries TRBV4-2 and TRBJ2-3; D gene ambiguous. The length of the CDR3 is 16 residues. Looked up from germline, CDR1 is LGHNA and CDR2 is YNFKEQ. V was trimmed by 4 bases and J by 4 bases, leaving 18 bases between them. The CDR3: CASSRSGLLPADTQYF. CDR3 sequence (DNA): TGTGCCAGCAGCCGATCTGGGCTCCTTCCCGCAGATACGCAGTATTTT.

The J gene is TRBJ1-4, the V gene TRBV18; D is unresolved. Looked up from germline, CDR1 is KGHSH and CDR2 is LQKENI. V lost 0 bases to trimming and J lost 7 bases, with 12 bases between them. This CDR3 region has 15 residues. CDR3: CASSPPEGRGEKLFF. The CDR3 coding sequence is TGTGCCAGCTCACCACCTGAGGGCCGGGGTGAAAAACTGTTTTTT.

This sequence joins TRBV3-1 and TRBJ1-1; D call uncertain. The CDR3 is 12 amino acids. V lost 7 bases to trimming and J lost 3 bases, with 9 bases between them. Germline lookup yields CDR1 LGHDT and CDR2 YNNKEL (reference sequence). CDR3 DNA: TGTGCCAGCATGGATAGGTACACTGAAGCTTTCTTT. Protein sequence: CASMDRYTEAFF.

The table lists this clonotype with many counts. The rearrangement joins TRBV2 to TRBJ1-1; the D gene is possibly TRBD1 (5 bases). V was pared by 5 bases and J by 5 bases, with 9 bases between. The length of the CDR3 is 12 residues. The V gene's germline CDR1 is SNHLY and CDR2 FYNNEI. The chain's CDR3 is CASSTGGTEAFF. The CDR3 coding sequence is TGTGCCAGCAGTACAGGAGGTACTGAAGCTTTCTTT.

The gene calls are TRBV19 and TRBJ1-4, with D possibly matching TRBD1 (6 bases). The CDR3 consists of 13 residues. Germline V gene sequence: CDR1 LNHDA, CDR2 SQIVND (reference sequence). Trimming stripped 7 bases from V and 6 bases from J, with 12 bases between. CDR3 nucleotide sequence: TGTGCCAGTAAGCAGGGGATTGATGAAAAACTGTTTTTT. This codes for CASKQGIDEKLFF.

The sample holds a few counts of this clonotype. J is TRBJ2-3 and V is TRBV5-8, with 12 bases identical to TRBD2. This CDR3 has 15 amino acids. Trimming took 5 bases from V and 2 from J; bases not matched to a gene: 3. Germline CDR1 reads SGHTS; CDR2 reads YDEGEE. CDR3 sequence (DNA): TGTGCCAGCAGGACTAGCGGGGGAGCCACAGATACGCAGTATTTT. Translated, it gives CASRTSGGATDTQYF.

The sample holds a few counts of this clonotype. The chain uses TRBV30 and TRBJ1-2; TRBD1 is a possible D gene (5 bases). From germline, CDR1 is GTSNPN and CDR2 SVGIG (reference sequence). This CDR3 has 15 residues. Trimming cost V 4 bases and J 5 bases, with 20 bases left between them. The CDR3 is CAWMGDRRLGYGYTF. The CDR3 nucleotides read TGTGCCTGGATGGGGGACCGACGGCTGGGATATGGCTACACCTTC.

This clonotype was counted a few times. The chain employs TRBV20-1 and TRBJ1-2; 10 nucleotides agree with TRBD1. CDR1 DFQATT and CDR2 SNEGSKA come from the germline V gene (reference sequence). This CDR3 region has 17 residues. Losses at the gene ends were 0 bases for V and 5 bases for J; bases not matched to a gene: 12. This chain's CDR3 is CSARDRQGAGGSYGYTF. The DNA for the CDR3 is TGCAGTGCTAGAGATAGACAGGGGGCGGGCGGATCTTATGGCTACACCTTC.

This sequence joins TRBV7-9 and TRBJ1-5; D uncertain. The V end lost 5 bases, the J end lost 2 bases, and 16 bases lay between the germline ends. Germline CDR1 is SEHNR and CDR2 is FQNEAQ (reference sequence). CDR3 length: 16 residues. DNA for the CDR3: TGTGCCAGCAGCCCCCTTCTGGGAGTCGGCAATCAGCCCCAGCATTTT. It codes for CASSPLLGVGNQPQHF. Together with reference TRBV7-9 and TRBJ1-5, the CDR3 gives the full variable domain: DTGVSQNPRHKITKRGQNVTFRCDPISEHNRLYWYRQTLGQGPEFLTYFQNEAQLEKSRLLSDRFSAERPKGSFSTLEIQRTEQGDSAMYLCASSPLLGVGNQPQHFGDGTRLSIL.

This clonotype was found many times. The chain joins TRBV4-1 to TRBJ1-4; maybe TRBD1 (5 bases). V was trimmed by 6 bases and J by 5 bases, leaving 10 bases between them. Germline V gene sequence: CDR1 MGHRA, CDR2 YSYEKL. This CDR3 is built from 13 residues. The CDR3 DNA reads TGCGCCAGCAGTACTACAGGAAATGAAAAACTGTTTTTT. This codes for CASSTTGNEKLFF.

This clonotype showed up many times. The CDR3 loop reads CATRPHGSETQYF. The CDR3 nucleotides read TGTGCCACCAGACCCCACGGCTCGGAGACCCAGTACTTC. This rearrangement joins TRBV15 to TRBJ2-5, with D hard to call. CDR3 size: 13 residues. Germline CDR1 and CDR2: LNHNV and YYDKDF (reference sequence). Trimming removed 6 bases from V and 5 bases from J, with 13 bases in between. Combining the CDR3 with reference TRBV15 and TRBJ2-5 gives the whole variable domain DAMVIQNPRYQVTQFGKPVTLSCSQTLNHNVMYWYQQKSSQAPKLLFHYYDKDFNNEADTPDNFQSRRPNTSFCFLDIRSPGLGDTAMYLCATRPHGSETQYFGPGTRLLVL.

This clonotype has more than one count but fewer than ten. The rearrangement links TRBV27 to TRBJ2-7; D unclear. This CDR3 is built from 10 residues. Between the trimmed V and J ends, which lost 6 bases and 6 bases, there was a span of 6 bases. Germline loops: CDR1 MNHEY, CDR2 SMNVEV (reference sequence). This CDR3 reads CASSLSEQYF. In DNA, the CDR3 is TGTGCCAGCAGCCTAAGCGAGCAGTACTTC.

This clonotype has a count of ten or more. J is TRBJ1-2 and V is TRBV10-3, with D tentatively TRBD1 (5 bases). The germline CDR1 and CDR2 sequences are ENHRY and SYGVKD. Trimming took off 5 bases at V and 8 bases at J, with 15 bases between the two ends. The CDR3 spans 13 residues. The DNA of the CDR3 is TGTGCCATCAGTAAGGACAAAACGGGGGGCTACACCTTC. It translates to CAISKDKTGGYTF.

This clonotype was seen only a few times. This sequence joins TRBV10-3 and TRBJ1-4; D is perhaps TRBD1 (6 bases). V was pared by 2 bases and J by 8 bases, with 12 bases between. The CDR3 contains 14 residues. Germline V gives CDR1 ENHRY, CDR2 SYGVKD. The CDR3 loop reads CAISEVQGAEKLFF. In DNA form, the CDR3 reads TGTGCCATCAGTGAGGTACAGGGTGCGGAAAAACTGTTTTTT.

In its sample, this clonotype was seen a few times. This chain uses TRBV30 with TRBJ2-2; 9 bases are a match to TRBD1. This CDR3 comprises 14 residues. V lost 1 base and J lost 7; bases outside the gene matches: 4. Germline-derived CDR1 and CDR2 are GTSNPN and SVGIG (reference sequence). For the CDR3, the DNA is TGTGCCTGGAGTGGCACAGGGGGCAACGGGGAGCTGTTTTTT. Protein: CAWSGTGGNGELFF.

The chain has TRBV18 and TRBJ2-7; 7 nucleotides line up with TRBD2. Trimming took 6 bases from V and 0 from J; bases not matched to a gene: 5. This CDR3 contains 14 residues. Germline V gives CDR1 KGHSH, CDR2 LQKENI. In DNA form, the CDR3 reads TGTGCCAGCTCCTCCCGGGGGGACTCCTACGAGCAGTACTTC. It codes for CASSSRGDSYEQYF.

V is TRBV2 and J is TRBJ2-5; no reliable D call. Germline values: CDR1 SNHLY, CDR2 FYNNEI. The length of the CDR3 is 10 residues. Deletions cut 6 bases from V and 7 bases from J, with 6 bases between. CDR3 in amino acids: CASSFVTQYF. The CDR3 DNA reads TGTGCCAGCAGCTTCGTGACCCAGTACTTC.

In its sample, this clonotype was seen many times. The genes are TRBV29-1 and TRBJ2-2; possibly TRBD1 or TRBD2 for D (5 bases each). This CDR3 is 13 amino acids long. Germline values: CDR1 SQVTM, CDR2 ANQGSEA. V lost 4 bases and J lost 7, with 13 bases in between. The CDR3 protein is CSVAGRALGELFF. Here the CDR3 DNA reads TGCAGCGTTGCGGGGCGTGCACTCGGGGAGCTGTTTTTT.

This clonotype was seen many times. The chain is built from TRBV20-1 and TRBJ2-2, with D possibly matching TRBD2 (6 bases). Germline V gene data show CDR1 as DFQATT and CDR2 as SNEGSKA (reference sequence). Between the trimmed V and J ends, which lost 1 base and 5 bases, there was a span of 8 bases. There are 13 residues in the CDR3. CDR3: CSARAGRTGELFF. The CDR3 nucleotides are TGCAGTGCTAGAGCCGGGAGAACCGGGGAGCTGTTTTTT.

This clonotype was detected many times. The V and J genes are TRBV18 and TRBJ2-3, with 9 bases lining up with TRBD1. V shed 3 bases, J shed 5 bases, and the junction held 0 bases outside the gene matches. In germline, CDR1 is KGHSH, CDR2 LQKENI. The CDR3 sequence is 13 residues long. CDR3 sequence reads: CASSPGQGDTQYF. The CDR3 DNA sequence: TGTGCCAGCTCACCGGGACAGGGAGATACGCAGTATTTT.

This clonotype appeared a few times. The V and J genes are TRBV4-1 and TRBJ2-7; D is possibly TRBD2 (6 bases). Trimming removed 0 bases at V and 5 bases at J, with 11 bases between. The CDR3 is 14 amino acids. Germline V gives CDR1 MGHRA, CDR2 YSYEKL. CDR3 in DNA: TGCGCCAGCAGCCAAGATAGCCCGGGGGACGAGCAGTACTTC. This codes for CASSQDSPGDEQYF.

The chain uses TRBV20-1 and TRBJ1-2; 8 nucleotides agree with TRBD1. This CDR3 is built from 14 residues. The V gene end was trimmed by 2 bases and the J gene end by 7 bases; junction bases not matched to a gene: 9. Germline V gene lookup returns CDR1 DFQATT and CDR2 SNEGSKA (reference sequence). The CDR3 here is CSARPPQGASGYTF. The CDR3 DNA reads TGCAGTGCTAGACCCCCCCAGGGGGCAAGTGGCTACACCTTC.

This clonotype was counted between two and nine times. J is TRBJ1-1 and V is TRBV20-1, with 7 bases aligning to TRBD1. The CDR3 extends over 13 amino acids. Germline-derived CDR1 and CDR2 are DFQATT and SNEGSKA (reference sequence). Trimming took 5 bases from V and 10 from J; bases not matched to a gene: 13. CDR3 amino acids: CSASYGTARGAFF. CDR3 in DNA: TGCAGTGCTTCCTACGGGACAGCCCGTGGAGCTTTCTTT.